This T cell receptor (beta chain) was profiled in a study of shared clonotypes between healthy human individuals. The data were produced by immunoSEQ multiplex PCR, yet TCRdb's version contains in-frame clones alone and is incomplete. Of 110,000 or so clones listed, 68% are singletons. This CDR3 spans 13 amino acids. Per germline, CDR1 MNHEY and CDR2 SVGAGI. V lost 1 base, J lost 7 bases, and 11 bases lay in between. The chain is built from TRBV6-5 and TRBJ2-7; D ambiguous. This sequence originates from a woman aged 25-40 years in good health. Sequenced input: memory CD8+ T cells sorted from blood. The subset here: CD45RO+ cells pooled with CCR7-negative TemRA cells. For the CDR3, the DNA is TGTGCCAGCAGTTACTTTTCAGGTGAAGAGCAGTACTTC. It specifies CASSYFSGEEQYF.